A single sample gave rise to the 27 T cell receptor beta chains below, sequenced in a study of T-cell memory formation after mild COVID-19. TCRdb analysed the 5' RACE reads with MiXCR anew, one entry per CDR3 protein. Of 200,000 to 250,000 distinct CDR3 sequences listed, around 9.1% were seen once; the top ten hold roughly 4%. The sample was PBMCs or a T cell subset sorted from them (not recorded which). These receptors were obtained from a man in his late teens or twenties who had mild COVID-19 (a few samples of this study predate the infection). Cell type and time point are not known.

In its sample, this clonotype was seen many times. The chain joins TRBV7-9 to TRBJ1-1; D is ambiguous. Per the germline V gene, CDR1 is SEHNR and CDR2 is FQNEAQ (reference sequence). Trimming removed 2 bases at V and 0 bases at J, with 7 bases between. The CDR3 spans 14 residues. The CDR3 DNA reads TGTGCCAGCAGCTTATCAATAATGAACACTGAAGCTTTCTTT. Its translation: CASSLSIMNTEAFF.

The chain couples TRBV7-2 to TRBJ2-5; 12 bases are shared with TRBD2. The CDR3 has 15 amino acids. The ends lost 7 bases at V and 4 bases at J; junction bases unmatched: 7. Germline assignment: CDR1 SGHTA and CDR2 FQGNSA. The DNA of the CDR3 is TGTGCCAGCACCCTAGCGGGGGGGACGGGAGAGACCCAGTACTTC. Encoded protein: CASTLAGGTGETQYF.

This clonotype has just a few counts. The V gene is TRBV7-2, the J gene TRBJ2-7; 10 bases line up with TRBD1. The length of the CDR3 is 15 residues. The V and J ends lost 0 bases and 1 base, in that order; junction bases with no gene match: 0. The germline V gene encodes CDR1 SGHTA and CDR2 FQGNSA. CDR3 amino acids: CASSLAGQGSYEQYF. The CDR3 DNA sequence: TGTGCCAGCAGCTTAGCGGGACAGGGGTCCTACGAGCAGTACTTC.

This clonotype was seen more than once but under ten times. The CDR3 DNA follows: TGTGCCAGCAGTTTACAGGCCGCGAACACTGAAGCTTTCTTT. It yields the protein CASSLQAANTEAFF. The chain uses TRBV2 and TRBJ1-1, with TRBD1 as a possible D gene (5 bases). The CDR3 spans 14 residues. The germline V gene encodes CDR1 SNHLY and CDR2 FYNNEI. V was pared by 5 bases and J by 1 base, with 11 bases between.

This clonotype was recorded a few times. The rearrangement uses TRBV6-2 or TRBV6-3 and TRBJ2-7; possibly TRBD2 for D (5 bases). The CDR3 has 14 residues. The germline CDR1 and CDR2 sequences are MNHEY and SVGEGT. V lost 6 bases and J lost 6, with 18 bases in between. The chain's CDR3 is CASSSILPGVEQYF. The CDR3 DNA reads as TGTGCCAGCAGCTCGATCCTACCCGGGGTCGAGCAGTACTTC.

The table lists this clonotype with many counts. The gene calls are TRBV10-3 and TRBJ1-6; 10 nucleotides line up with TRBD1. The V gene's germline CDR1 is ENHRY and CDR2 SYGVKD. After removal of 2 bases from V and 9 bases from J, the junction contained 1 base not matched to a gene. This CDR3 spans 14 amino acids. The CDR3 sequence is CAISEDRGLSPLHF. The DNA of the CDR3 is TGTGCCATCAGTGAGGACAGGGGGCTTTCACCCCTCCACTTT.

The chain has TRBV18 and TRBJ2-3; tentatively, D is TRBD1 or TRBD2 (5 bases each). The germline V gene encodes CDR1 KGHSH and CDR2 LQKENI. V was cut by 6 bases and J by 2 bases, with 9 bases left in between. This CDR3 has 13 residues. The DNA of the CDR3 is TGTGCCAGCTCGGGACGGGACACAGATACGCAGTATTTT. As protein: CASSGRDTDTQYF.

V is TRBV6-2 or TRBV6-3 and J is TRBJ2-3, with TRBD2 as a possible D gene (6 bases). V dropped 3 bases and J dropped 2 bases, with 9 bases sitting between them. Germline assignment: CDR1 MNHEY and CDR2 SVGEGT. The CDR3 totals 14 residues. This CDR3 is CASSYSGYTDTQYF. The CDR3 DNA reads TGTGCCAGCAGTTATAGCGGATACACAGATACGCAGTATTTT.

This clonotype was recorded a few times. The chain links TRBV5-5 to TRBJ2-7, with D perhaps being TRBD1 or TRBD2 (5 bases each). V lost 4 bases, J lost 1 base, and 12 bases lay in between. There are 14 residues in the CDR3. Germline V gene sequence: CDR1 SGHKS, CDR2 YYEKEE (reference sequence). In DNA form, the CDR3 reads TGTGCCAGCAGCCGGGACGGTTTTTCCTACGAGCAGTACTTC. It specifies CASSRDGFSYEQYF.

Only a few counts were recorded for this clonotype. V and J are TRBV5-5 and TRBJ1-2; D is ambiguous. V was shortened by 1 base and J by 4 bases, with 8 bases between the two germline ends. Germline CDR1 is SGHKS and CDR2 is YYEKEE (reference sequence). The CDR3 runs 13 residues. The chain's CDR3 is CASSLHDFYGYTF. The CDR3 DNA sequence: TGTGCCAGCAGCTTGCACGATTTCTATGGCTACACCTTC. Full variable domain (remainder filled in from reference TRBV5-5 and TRBJ1-2): DAGVTQSPTHLIKTRGQQVTLRCSPISGHKSVSWYQQVLGQGPQFIFQYYEKEERGRGNFPDRFSARQFPNYSSELNVNALLLGDSALYLCASSLHDFYGYTFGSGTRLTVV.

This clonotype has just a few counts. The genes are TRBV4-3 and TRBJ1-2, with a tentative D call TRBD1 (5 bases). V lost 0 bases and J lost 5, with 13 bases in between. CDR3 length: 15 residues. Germline V gene lookup returns CDR1 LGHNA and CDR2 YSLEER. The CDR3 loop reads CASSQDRGTPYGYTF. CDR3 in DNA: TGCGCCAGCAGCCAAGATCGGGGGACCCCTTATGGCTACACCTTC.

This clonotype was observed a few times. V gene TRBV9 combines with J gene TRBJ2-5; TRBD1 aligns across 7 bases. This CDR3 is built from 16 residues. In germline, CDR1 is SGDLS, CDR2 YYNGEE. The J segment lost 0 bases and the V segment lost 0 bases, leaving 5 bases of the junction unmatched. The CDR3 DNA sequence: TGTGCCAGCAGCGTAGCGACGGACAGGTACCAAGAGACCCAGTACTTC. Translating gives CASSVATDRYQETQYF.

This clonotype was counted ten times or more. The CDR3 loop reads CASSRTGGTEAFF. CDR3 bases: TGTGCCAGCAGCCGGACAGGGGGCACTGAAGCTTTCTTT. The chain recombines TRBV7-9 with TRBJ1-1; 10 bases map to TRBD1. CDR1 SEHNR and CDR2 FQNEAQ come from the germline V gene (reference sequence). V was pared by 5 bases and J by 4 bases, with 1 base of the junction left unmatched. This CDR3 contains 13 residues.

This sequence joins TRBV27 and TRBJ1-1; TRBD1 agrees at 9 bases. Germline V CDR1 and CDR2: MNHEY, SMNVEV (reference sequence). The CDR3 runs to 16 residues. V was clipped by 3 bases and J by 4 bases; unmatched bases: 9. This chain's CDR3 is CASSFSSTGGGTEAFF. CDR3 bases: TGTGCCAGCAGTTTCTCTTCGACAGGGGGTGGCACTGAAGCTTTCTTT.

This clonotype occurred many times. J is TRBJ2-5 and V is TRBV6-5; 7 nucleotides line up with TRBD2. The junction had 9 bases not matched to a gene; V was cut back by 6 bases and J by 5 bases. The CDR3 runs to 14 residues. Germline values: CDR1 MNHEY, CDR2 SVGAGI. In DNA form, the CDR3 reads TGTGCCAGCAGGCGGGGGAACCTGGTGGAGACCCAGTACTTC. This encodes CASRRGNLVETQYF.

The chain has TRBV11-3 and TRBJ2-3; TRBD2 is a possible D gene (6 bases). CDR1 is SGHNT and CDR2 is YENEEA in the germline V gene. V was cut by 0 bases and J by 8 bases, with 15 bases left in between. This CDR3 is built from 15 residues. CDR3 in DNA: TGTGCCAGCAGCTTAGACGGGGGTCCCGGCGGTACGCAGTATTTT. Its protein is CASSLDGGPGGTQYF. Together with reference TRBV11-3 and TRBJ2-3, the CDR3 gives the full variable domain: EAGVVQSPRYKIIEKKQPVAFWCNPISGHNTLYWYLQNLGQGPELLIRYENEEAVDDSQLPKDRFSAERLKGVDSTLKIQPAELGDSAVYLCASSLDGGPGGTQYFGPGTRLTVL.

The rearrangement links TRBV7-2 to TRBJ1-2, with 9 bases aligning to TRBD1. This CDR3 spans 15 amino acids. Germline V CDR1 and CDR2: SGHTA, FQGNSA. Trimming cost V 1 base and J 7 bases; bases outside gene matches: 7. The CDR3 protein is CASSLEGLQGAGYTF. The CDR3, as DNA: TGTGCCAGCAGCTTAGAGGGGCTACAGGGGGCTGGCTACACCTTC.

This clonotype was seen at least ten times. V is TRBV12-3 or TRBV12-4 and J is TRBJ1-2, with D maybe TRBD1 (6 bases). Trimming removed 4 bases at V and 4 bases at J, with 13 bases between. The CDR3 runs 14 residues. CDR3 DNA sequence: TGTGCCAGCAGTTCTCAAACAGGGATCTATGGCTACACCTTC. Translating gives CASSSQTGIYGYTF.

This sequence joins TRBV11-3 and TRBJ2-3, with 11 bases matching TRBD2. V was clipped by 6 bases and J by 3 bases; unmatched bases: 5. The CDR3 runs to 15 residues. In germline, CDR1 is SGHNT, CDR2 YENEEA. The chain's CDR3 is CASSSGGAGTDTQYF. CDR3 bases: TGTGCCAGCAGTAGCGGGGGGGCCGGAACAGATACGCAGTATTTT.

A few counts support this clonotype. The rearrangement uses TRBV9 and TRBJ1-2; a possible D gene is TRBD1 (5 bases). From germline, CDR1 is SGDLS and CDR2 YYNGEE. V shed 5 bases and J shed 4 bases, with 15 bases lying between them. This CDR3 has 14 residues. CDR3 sequence: CASSHSRGTYGYTF. DNA for the CDR3: TGTGCCAGCAGTCATTCAAGAGGGACCTATGGCTACACCTTC.

The chain links TRBV7-2 to TRBJ1-1, with 10 bases that match TRBD1. The CDR3 is 13 amino acids. CDR1 and CDR2 (germline): SGHTA, FQGNSA. After removal of 3 bases from V and 10 bases from J, the junction contained 5 bases not matched to a gene. Here the CDR3 reads CASSLRQGAGAFF. CDR3 DNA sequence: TGTGCCAGCAGCTTGAGACAGGGGGCTGGAGCTTTCTTT.

This chain uses TRBV7-2 with TRBJ1-2; a weak D match, TRBD1 (6 bases). From germline, CDR1 is SGHTA and CDR2 FQGNSA. CDR3 size: 14 residues. V was clipped by 5 bases and J by 0 bases, with 10 bases between them. The CDR3 coding sequence is TGTGCCAGCAGCCGGGACACTGCTAACTATGGCTACACCTTC. Its protein is CASSRDTANYGYTF.

This clonotype was counted only a few times. The chain combines TRBV3-1 with TRBJ2-5, with D perhaps matching TRBD1 (6 bases). V lost 2 bases and J lost 5, with 12 bases in between. The germline V gene encodes CDR1 LGHDT and CDR2 YNNKEL (reference sequence). This CDR3 contains 14 residues. CDR3 residues: CASSQNRAGETQYF. DNA for the CDR3: TGTGCCAGCAGCCAAAACAGGGCTGGCGAGACCCAGTACTTC.

V usage is TRBV5-6 and J usage is TRBJ2-2, with D possibly matching TRBD1 (5 bases). The V gene lost 1 base and the J gene lost 1 base, with 5 bases spanning the gap. The CDR3 loop spans 14 amino acids. Germline V gene data show CDR1 as SGHDT and CDR2 as YYEEEE. CDR3 sequence reads: CASSLQGNTGELFF. DNA of the CDR3: TGTGCCAGCAGCTTGCAGGGGAACACCGGGGAGCTGTTTTTT.

This clonotype was counted only a few times. V usage is TRBV7-2 and J usage is TRBJ2-7; TRBD2 aligns across 11 bases. V trimming: 5 bases; J trimming: 2 bases; junction bases outside the gene matches: 17. Germline CDR1 SGHTA, CDR2 FQGNSA. This CDR3 region has 19 residues. DNA for the CDR3: TGTGCCAGCAGCCCCGCCCCGGGTCTAGCGGGGGGTCCTCCCTACGAGCAGTACGTC. This encodes CASSPAPGLAGGPPYEQYV.

The table lists this clonotype with many counts. V gene TRBV7-2 combines with J gene TRBJ1-5, with a tentative D call TRBD1 (6 bases). The CDR3 is made up of 16 amino acids. CDR1 and CDR2 from the germline V gene are SGHTA and FQGNSA. Deletions cut 1 base from V and 1 base from J, with 11 bases between. The CDR3 DNA reads as TGTGCCAGCAGCTTAGTCGGGGGGGCAAGCAATCAGCCCCAGCATTTT. This codes for CASSLVGGASNQPQHF.

This clonotype was seen a handful of times. The gene calls are TRBV7-3 and TRBJ2-5; 7 bases are shared with TRBD2. The V gene end was trimmed by 5 bases and the J gene end by 4 bases; junction bases not matched to a gene: 4. The CDR3 is made up of 13 amino acids. Looked up from germline, CDR1 is SGHTA and CDR2 is FQGTGA. The CDR3 bases are TGTGCCAGCAGCCGCGGGGGAGGAGAGACCCAGTACTTC. Residues: CASSRGGGETQYF.